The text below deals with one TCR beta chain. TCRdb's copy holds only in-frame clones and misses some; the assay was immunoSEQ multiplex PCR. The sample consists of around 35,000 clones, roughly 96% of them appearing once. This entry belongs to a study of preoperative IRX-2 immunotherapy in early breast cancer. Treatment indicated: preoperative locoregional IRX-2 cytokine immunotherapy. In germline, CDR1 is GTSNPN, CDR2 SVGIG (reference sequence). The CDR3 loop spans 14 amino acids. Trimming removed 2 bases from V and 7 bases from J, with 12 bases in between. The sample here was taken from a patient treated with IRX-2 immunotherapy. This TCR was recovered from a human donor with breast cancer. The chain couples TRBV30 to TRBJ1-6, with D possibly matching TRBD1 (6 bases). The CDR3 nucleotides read TGTGCCTGGAGTTTGTGGGGGCCAAATTCACCCCTCCACTTT. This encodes CAWSLWGPNSPLHF.